These T cell receptor beta chains were read from a single sample in a study of CD4 T cells in relation to SARS-CoV-2 and coronaviruses. Method: immunoSEQ multiplex PCR; TCRdb's copy keeps in-frame clones and lacks some. The sample consists of some 46,000 clones, over 75% of them appearing once. These TCRs are of unknown antigen specificity. What was sequenced was naive CD4+ T cells from PBMCs, cultured in vitro. These TCRs come from an adult with COVID-19. The CDR3 runs from the conserved cysteine through the conserved F or W. A D gene is named only where the DNA matches it firmly. Part of the rows lack a size; the others show once, few, many or a class for expanded clones.

j_call: TRBJ2-5
v_call: TRBV19
d_call: TRBD1
clone_size: NA
cdr3_aa: CASSADREGQETQYF
cdr3_nt: TGTGCCAGTAGCGCTGACAGGGAAGGCCAAGAGACCCAGTACTTC

j_call: TRBJ1-4
v_call: TRBV4-1
d_call: NA
clone_size: NA
cdr3_aa: CASSYDREKLFF
cdr3_nt: TGCGCCAGCAGCTACGACCGCGAAAAACTGTTTTTT

j_call: TRBJ1-3
v_call: TRBV28
d_call: NA
clone_size: NA
cdr3_aa: CASTVSGVAISGNTIYF
cdr3_nt: TGTGCCAGCACCGTGTCCGGCGTTGCCATCTCTGGAAACACCATATATTTT

j_call: TRBJ2-3
v_call: TRBV15
d_call: TRBD2
clone_size: NA
cdr3_aa: CATSRAGTSGNTQYF
cdr3_nt: TGTGCCACCAGCAGAGCCGGGACTAGCGGGAATACGCAGTATTTT

j_call: TRBJ2-1
v_call: TRBV24-1
d_call: TRBD2
clone_size: NA
cdr3_aa: CATSLGGGNNEQFF
cdr3_nt: TGTGCCACCAGTCTGGGGGGAGGGAACAATGAGCAGTTCTTC

j_call: TRBJ2-1
v_call: TRBV6-6
d_call: TRBD2
clone_size: NA
cdr3_aa: CASSPPGGESGYNEQFF
cdr3_nt: TGTGCCAGCAGTCCCCCGGGGGGGGAGAGTGGGTACAATGAGCAGTTCTTC

j_call: TRBJ2-3
v_call: TRBV19
d_call: NA
clone_size: NA
cdr3_aa: CASTLGLARTDTQYF
cdr3_nt: TGTGCCAGTACCCTAGGGCTAGCGCGCACAGATACGCAGTATTTT

j_call: TRBJ1-1
v_call: TRBV30
d_call: NA
clone_size: few
cdr3_aa: CAWSAGRNPEAFF
cdr3_nt: TGTGCCTGGAGTGCGGGCAGGAACCCTGAAGCTTTCTTT

j_call: TRBJ1-4
v_call: TRBV7-8
d_call: TRBD1
clone_size: NA
cdr3_aa: CASSLRDRGGVTNEKLFF
cdr3_nt: TGTGCCAGCAGCCTACGGGACAGGGGTGGCGTAACTAATGAAAAACTGTTTTTT

j_call: TRBJ2-7
v_call: TRBV5-1
d_call: TRBD2
clone_size: NA
cdr3_aa: CASSWGTSGTYEQYF
cdr3_nt: TGCGCCAGCAGCTGGGGGACTAGCGGGACCTACGAGCAGTACTTC

j_call: TRBJ2-5
v_call: TRBV15
d_call: TRBD1
clone_size: NA
cdr3_aa: CATSRKTGAQETQYF
cdr3_nt: TGTGCCACCAGCAGAAAAACAGGGGCCCAAGAGACCCAGTACTTC

j_call: TRBJ2-1
v_call: TRBV10-3
d_call: TRBD2
clone_size: few
cdr3_aa: CAISERTSGYNEQFF
cdr3_nt: TGTGCCATCAGTGAGCGGACTAGCGGATACAATGAGCAGTTCTTC

j_call: TRBJ1-5
v_call: TRBV6-5
d_call: NA
clone_size: NA
cdr3_aa: CASSWSGNQPQHF
cdr3_nt: TGTGCCAGCAGTTGGAGCGGCAATCAGCCCCAGCATTTT

j_call: TRBJ2-7
v_call: TRBV5-1
d_call: NA
clone_size: NA
cdr3_aa: CASTQGNEQYF
cdr3_nt: TGCGCCAGCACCCAGGGGAACGAGCAGTACTTC

j_call: TRBJ2-7
v_call: TRBV6-5
d_call: NA
clone_size: NA
cdr3_aa: CASSYASSYGQYF
cdr3_nt: TGTGCCAGCAGTTACGCTTCTAGCTATGGGCAGTACTTC

j_call: TRBJ1-1
v_call: TRBV7-9
d_call: TRBD1
clone_size: few
cdr3_aa: CASSSTRQGIMNTEAFF
cdr3_nt: TGTGCCAGCAGCTCCACACGACAGGGGATCATGAACACTGAAGCTTTCTTT

j_call: TRBJ2-7
v_call: TRBV5-4
d_call: NA
clone_size: NA
cdr3_aa: CASSSKTSAEQYF
cdr3_nt: TGTGCCAGCAGCTCGAAGACTAGTGCCGAGCAGTACTTC

j_call: TRBJ2-7
v_call: TRBV19
d_call: TRBD2
clone_size: NA
cdr3_aa: CASSIGGGTYEQYF
cdr3_nt: TGTGCCAGTAGTATAGGCGGGGGGACCTACGAGCAGTACTTC

j_call: TRBJ2-6
v_call: TRBV19
d_call: NA
clone_size: NA
cdr3_aa: CASSIQGRYSGANVLTF
cdr3_nt: TGTGCCAGTAGTATACAGGGGCGATACTCTGGGGCCAACGTCCTGACTTTC

j_call: TRBJ2-5
v_call: TRBV7-2
d_call: NA
clone_size: NA
cdr3_aa: CASSLQGLETQYF
cdr3_nt: TGTGCCAGCAGCCTCCAGGGACTCGAGACCCAGTACTTC

j_call: TRBJ2-7
v_call: TRBV19
d_call: TRBD1
clone_size: once
cdr3_aa: CASSRRQGVSYEQYF
cdr3_nt: TGTGCCAGTAGTAGACGACAGGGAGTCTCCTACGAGCAGTACTTC

j_call: TRBJ1-2
v_call: TRBV7-9
d_call: TRBD1
clone_size: NA
cdr3_aa: CASSPRTGGWEGYTF
cdr3_nt: TGTGCCAGCAGCCCGAGGACAGGCGGATGGGAGGGCTACACCTTC

j_call: TRBJ2-3
v_call: TRBV27
d_call: NA
clone_size: NA
cdr3_aa: CASSLYSGLTDTQYF
cdr3_nt: TGTGCCAGCAGTCTATATAGCGGTCTCACAGATACGCAGTATTTT

j_call: TRBJ2-2
v_call: TRBV9
d_call: NA
clone_size: NA
cdr3_aa: CASSVETSFTGGELFF
cdr3_nt: TGTGCCAGCAGCGTAGAAACTAGCTTCACGGGGGGGGAGCTGTTTTTT

j_call: TRBJ1-4
v_call: TRBV10-3
d_call: NA
clone_size: NA
cdr3_aa: CAISDGGPYEKLFF
cdr3_nt: TGTGCCATCAGTGACGGAGGGCCCTATGAAAAACTGTTTTTT

j_call: TRBJ2-1
v_call: TRBV28
d_call: TRBD1
clone_size: NA
cdr3_aa: CASRSSTGWNNEQFF
cdr3_nt: TGTGCCAGCAGGTCTTCGACAGGGTGGAACAATGAGCAGTTCTTC

j_call: TRBJ1-1
v_call: TRBV30
d_call: NA
clone_size: NA
cdr3_aa: CAWEGLWNTEAFF
cdr3_nt: TGTGCCTGGGAGGGACTTTGGAACACTGAAGCTTTCTTT

j_call: TRBJ2-3
v_call: TRBV2
d_call: TRBD1
clone_size: NA
cdr3_aa: CASSHPDRVNTQYF
cdr3_nt: TGTGCCAGCAGTCATCCCGACAGGGTAAATACGCAGTATTTT

j_call: TRBJ2-2
v_call: TRBV3-1/TRBV3-2
d_call: NA
clone_size: NA
cdr3_aa: CASSQEVTLAGELFF
cdr3_nt: TGTGCCAGCAGCCAAGAAGTGACGTTGGCCGGGGAGCTGTTTTTT

j_call: TRBJ1-1
v_call: TRBV11-2
d_call: TRBD1
clone_size: NA
cdr3_aa: CASSLASGQIEAFF
cdr3_nt: TGTGCCAGCAGCTTAGCCTCGGGACAGATTGAAGCTTTCTTT

j_call: TRBJ2-7
v_call: TRBV28
d_call: NA
clone_size: NA
cdr3_aa: CASRGHPNGSFHEQYF
cdr3_nt: TGTGCCAGCAGGGGTCATCCGAACGGGAGTTTCCACGAGCAGTACTTC

j_call: TRBJ2-5
v_call: TRBV7-6
d_call: NA
clone_size: NA
cdr3_aa: CASSLRTGRPQETQYF
cdr3_nt: TGTGCCAGCAGCTTGAGAACTGGGCGGCCACAAGAGACCCAGTACTTC

j_call: TRBJ2-4
v_call: TRBV4-3
d_call: NA
clone_size: NA
cdr3_aa: CASSQDLGINIQYF
cdr3_nt: TGCGCCAGCAGCCAAGATCTCGGCATAAACATTCAGTACTTC

j_call: TRBJ2-1
v_call: TRBV30
d_call: TRBD1
clone_size: NA
cdr3_aa: CAWSPGQYNEQFF
cdr3_nt: TGTGCCTGGAGTCCGGGACAGTACAATGAGCAGTTCTTC

j_call: TRBJ1-6
v_call: TRBV7-9
d_call: NA
clone_size: NA
cdr3_aa: CASTTWGRDSPLHF
cdr3_nt: TGTGCCAGCACCACGTGGGGGCGAGATTCACCCCTCCACTTT

j_call: TRBJ2-1
v_call: TRBV6-2/TRBV6-3
d_call: NA
clone_size: few
cdr3_aa: CASSYKGYSYNEQFF
cdr3_nt: TGTGCCAGCAGTTACAAGGGTTATTCCTACAATGAGCAGTTCTTC

j_call: TRBJ2-2
v_call: TRBV12-3/TRBV12-4
d_call: NA
clone_size: few
cdr3_aa: CASRTRGGGELFF
cdr3_nt: TGTGCCAGCAGGACGCGGGGTGGCGGGGAGCTGTTTTTT

j_call: TRBJ1-2
v_call: TRBV9
d_call: TRBD1
clone_size: NA
cdr3_aa: CASSGDRAYGYTF
cdr3_nt: TGTGCCAGCAGCGGGGACAGGGCTTATGGCTACACCTTC

j_call: TRBJ2-5
v_call: TRBV2
d_call: NA
clone_size: NA
cdr3_aa: CASSEGPPRMGETQYF
cdr3_nt: TGTGCCAGCAGTGAAGGACCCCCCCGCATGGGAGAGACCCAGTACTTC

j_call: TRBJ1-4
v_call: TRBV7-9
d_call: NA
clone_size: NA
cdr3_aa: CASSPPEAATNEKLFF
cdr3_nt: TGTGCCAGCAGCCCCCCGGAGGCGGCAACTAATGAAAAACTGTTTTTT

j_call: TRBJ1-1
v_call: TRBV19
d_call: NA
clone_size: NA
cdr3_aa: CASSIQGEAFF
cdr3_nt: TGTGCCAGTAGTATTCAGGGTGAAGCTTTCTTT

j_call: TRBJ2-1
v_call: TRBV6-4
d_call: TRBD2
clone_size: NA
cdr3_aa: CASSAGTSGNNEQFF
cdr3_nt: TGTGCCAGCAGTGCCGGGACTAGCGGGAACAATGAGCAGTTCTTC

j_call: TRBJ2-7
v_call: TRBV5-4
d_call: TRBD2
clone_size: NA
cdr3_aa: CASSLAGTSSHEQYF
cdr3_nt: TGTGCCAGCAGCTTAGCCGGGACTAGCTCCCACGAGCAGTACTTC

j_call: TRBJ2-6
v_call: TRBV25-1
d_call: NA
clone_size: NA
cdr3_aa: CASSHRAGANVLTF
cdr3_nt: TGTGCCAGCAGTCACCGTGCTGGGGCCAACGTCCTGACTTTC

j_call: TRBJ2-1
v_call: TRBV2
d_call: NA
clone_size: NA
cdr3_aa: CASPSFSGNYNEQFF
cdr3_nt: TGTGCCAGCCCCAGTTTTAGCGGAAATTACAATGAGCAGTTCTTC

j_call: TRBJ2-7
v_call: TRBV6-5
d_call: TRBD2
clone_size: NA
cdr3_aa: CASSPGTSGYEQYF
cdr3_nt: TGTGCCAGCAGCCCGGGGACTAGTGGGTACGAGCAGTACTTC

j_call: TRBJ2-5
v_call: TRBV4-1
d_call: TRBD2
clone_size: NA
cdr3_aa: CASSWTRGETQYF
cdr3_nt: TGCGCCAGCAGCTGGACTAGAGGAGAGACCCAGTACTTC

j_call: TRBJ2-1
v_call: TRBV5-1
d_call: NA
clone_size: NA
cdr3_aa: CASSLGAGALRGNEQFF
cdr3_nt: TGCGCCAGCAGCTTGGGTGCGGGCGCCCTGCGCGGCAATGAGCAGTTCTTC

j_call: TRBJ2-5
v_call: TRBV27
d_call: TRBD1
clone_size: NA
cdr3_aa: CASRRTGGQETQYF
cdr3_nt: TGTGCCAGCAGGCGGACAGGGGGCCAAGAGACCCAGTACTTC

j_call: TRBJ1-5
v_call: TRBV29-1
d_call: NA
clone_size: NA
cdr3_aa: CSSRWAGFSNQPQHF
cdr3_nt: TGCAGTTCGAGGTGGGCGGGGTTCTCTAATCAGCCCCAGCATTTT